The next 18 T cell receptor beta chains were all read from a single sample in a study of cytomegalovirus exposure and HLA in healthy donors. Researchers ran the PCR with 60 Vbeta and 13 Jbeta primers. Repertoires were generated with immunoSEQ multiplex PCR, while TCRdb's copy carries only in-frame clones and drops some. Its listing shows roughly 45,000 clones. The sequenced sample was PBMCs. Receptors originate from a woman aged 30 to 39 in good health and CMV-seronegative.

This chain uses TRBV4-1 with TRBJ2-5; 8 bases align to TRBD2. The CDR3 sequence is 15 residues long. V gave up 1 base and J gave up 5 bases; unmatched junction bases: 6. Germline CDR1 and CDR2: MGHRA and YSYEKL. CDR3 amino acids: CASSQVGTGGETQYF. The CDR3, as DNA: TGCGCCAGCAGCCAAGTGGGGACGGGGGGGGAGACCCAGTACTTC.

The chain has TRBV27 and TRBJ2-7; a possible D gene is TRBD2 (6 bases). The CDR3 loop spans 14 amino acids. Germline V gives CDR1 MNHEY, CDR2 SMNVEV (reference sequence). Trimming pared 5 bases from V and 0 bases from J, leaving 11 bases between. For the CDR3, the DNA is TGTGCCAGCAGTACCCGCGGGGACTCCTACGAGCAGTACTTC. Translated, it gives CASSTRGDSYEQYF.

This rearrangement joins TRBV4-3 to TRBJ2-2, with 7 nucleotides matching TRBD2. Trimming removed 0 bases from V and 8 bases from J; junction bases left unmatched: 15. The germline gives CDR1 LGHNA, CDR2 YSLEER. The CDR3 is 18 residues long. The chain's CDR3 is CASSQDSGAGVVRGELFF. Here the CDR3 DNA reads TGCGCCAGCAGCCAAGATTCCGGGGCGGGAGTGGTCAGGGGGGAGCTGTTTTTT.

The chain links TRBV2 to TRBJ2-1; D is perhaps TRBD1 (5 bases). The germline V gene encodes CDR1 SNHLY and CDR2 FYNNEI. Trimming took 3 bases from V and 2 from J, leaving 11 bases between them. The CDR3 sequence is 15 residues long. CDR3 amino acids: CASSEFSGTYNEQFF. CDR3 in DNA: TGTGCCAGCAGTGAGTTTTCAGGGACCTACAATGAGCAGTTCTTC. The variable domain in full, with the rest retrieved from reference TRBV2 and TRBJ2-1, is EPEVTQTPSHQVTQMGQEVILRCVPISNHLYFYWYRQILGQKVEFLVSFYNNEISEKSEIFDDQFSVERPDGSNFTLKIRSTKLEDSAMYFCASSEFSGTYNEQFFGPGTRLTVL.

This chain uses TRBV4-1 with TRBJ1-1, with a weak D call TRBD1 (6 bases). The length of the CDR3 is 15 residues. V was cut by 7 bases and J by 3 bases, with 18 bases left in between. From germline, CDR1 is MGHRA and CDR2 YSYEKL. For the CDR3, the DNA is TGCGCCAGCACCCCTGGGAGGGGGTTGGACACTGAAGCTTTCTTT. It is translated as CASTPGRGLDTEAFF.

The chain is built from TRBV2 and TRBJ2-3; unclear D gene. Germline-derived CDR1 and CDR2 are SNHLY and FYNNEI. The V and J ends lost 4 bases and 0 bases respectively, with 8 bases between them. The CDR3 covers 14 residues. This CDR3 is CASSGLSSTDTQYF. Written as DNA, the CDR3 is TGTGCCAGCAGTGGACTGTCTAGCACAGATACGCAGTATTTT.

The rearrangement uses TRBV6-1 and TRBJ1-1, with D possibly being TRBD1 (5 bases). The V gene lost 4 bases and the J gene lost 0 bases, with 15 bases spanning the gap. The V gene's germline CDR1 is MNHNS and CDR2 SASEGT. The CDR3 covers 16 residues. Here the CDR3 reads CASSADLTDMNTEAFF. In DNA, the CDR3 is TGTGCCAGCAGTGCGGACCTGACAGACATGAACACTGAAGCTTTCTTT.

This rearrangement joins TRBV18 to TRBJ1-5, with 7 nucleotides matching TRBD1. The CDR3 is made up of 15 amino acids. Germline trimming cut 5 bases from V and 2 bases from J; bases unmatched to any gene: 6. Looked up from germline, CDR1 is KGHSH and CDR2 is LQKENI. The CDR3 sequence is CASSKGTARNQPQHF. CDR3 in DNA: TGTGCCAGCTCAAAAGGGACAGCACGCAATCAGCCCCAGCATTTT.

This chain links TRBV29-1 with TRBJ2-1, with 10 bases that match TRBD2. Germline V lookup: CDR1 SQVTM, CDR2 ANQGSEA. CDR3 length equals 15 residues. J was trimmed by 8 bases and V by 5 bases; bases with no gene match: 12. The CDR3 sequence: CSVRASGSPADEQFF. CDR3 nucleotide sequence: TGCAGCGTTCGGGCTAGCGGGAGCCCTGCTGATGAGCAGTTCTTC.

This sequence joins TRBV5-1 and TRBJ1-4; no definite D call. CDR3 length: 16 residues. The V gene's germline CDR1 is SGHRS and CDR2 YFSETQ. The V end lost 4 bases, the J end lost 6 bases, and 19 bases lay between the germline ends. Here the CDR3 DNA reads TGCGCCAGCAGCCCTAGTGAAGGAATGGTGTATGAAAAACTGTTTTTT. This encodes CASSPSEGMVYEKLFF.

The rearrangement uses TRBV27 and TRBJ2-7; 10 bases agree with TRBD1. The V and J ends lost 5 bases and 3 bases, in that order; junction bases with no gene match: 7. The CDR3 is 15 residues long. Germline V CDR1 and CDR2: MNHEY, SMNVEV (reference sequence). CDR3 protein: CASSPARTGGYEQYF. CDR3 DNA sequence: TGTGCCAGCAGTCCCGCTCGGACAGGGGGCTACGAGCAGTACTTC.

This sequence joins TRBV27 and TRBJ2-7, with a weak D call TRBD1 (5 bases). V lost 8 bases and J 6 bases, leaving 14 bases between the germline ends. CDR3 size: 12 residues. Germline values: CDR1 MNHEY, CDR2 SMNVEV (reference sequence). The DNA for the CDR3 is TGTGCCAGCGGGGCGGTACCGGGCGAGCAGTACTTC. Amino acid sequence: CASGAVPGEQYF.

The V and J genes are TRBV19 and TRBJ1-5; TRBD1 aligns across 7 bases. CDR3 size: 13 residues. The germline gives CDR1 LNHDA, CDR2 SQIVND (reference sequence). V lost 6 bases, J lost 5 bases, and 4 bases stayed unmatched. CDR3 in amino acids: CASSNDRDQPQHF. The DNA for the CDR3 is TGTGCCAGTAGCAACGACAGGGATCAGCCCCAGCATTTT.

The V gene is TRBV9, the J gene TRBJ2-1; D not certain. In germline, CDR1 is SGDLS, CDR2 YYNGEE. The CDR3 has 13 amino acids. V lost 0 bases to trimming and J lost 6 bases, with 7 bases between them. The CDR3 nucleotides read TGTGCCAGCAGCGTAGGCCCCGGCAATGAGCAGTTCTTC. Encoded protein: CASSVGPGNEQFF.

The rearrangement links TRBV6-5 to TRBJ1-1; D gene ambiguous. This CDR3 comprises 14 residues. V lost 0 bases and J lost 1, with 6 bases in between. Per germline, CDR1 MNHEY and CDR2 SVGAGI. CDR3: CASSYSSPNTEAFF. In DNA, the CDR3 is TGTGCCAGCAGTTACTCGAGTCCGAACACTGAAGCTTTCTTT.

The CDR3 DNA sequence: TGTGCCAGTAGTACCCAAGGGACAGGGTCTGGCTACACCTTC. Amino acids: CASSTQGTGSGYTF. This chain links TRBV19 with TRBJ1-2; TRBD1 aligns across 9 bases. CDR1 LNHDA and CDR2 SQIVND come from the germline V gene (reference sequence). The V and J ends lost 4 bases and 7 bases, in that order; junction bases with no gene match: 7. This CDR3 comprises 14 residues.

The chain is built from TRBV30 and TRBJ2-5; maybe TRBD1 (5 bases). The assigned J gene may be wrong: the sequence end matches TRBJ2-7 better. The CDR3 sequence is 14 residues long. Germline-derived CDR1 and CDR2 are GTSNPN and SVGIG (reference sequence). CDR3 loop: CAWSAERGFDEQYF. The CDR3 nucleotides are TGTGCCTGGAGTGCCGAAAGGGGTTTCGACGAGCAGTACTTC.

The chain uses TRBV5-4 and TRBJ2-7; tentatively, D is TRBD2 (5 bases). V was pared by 3 bases and J by 2 bases, with 12 bases between. The germline V gene has CDR1 SGHNT and CDR2 YYREEE (reference sequence). CDR3 length: 14 residues. This CDR3 reads CASSSDSPAYEQYF. The CDR3 DNA is TGTGCCAGCAGCTCGGACTCTCCCGCCTACGAGCAGTACTTC. Together with reference TRBV5-4 and TRBJ2-7, the CDR3 gives the full variable domain: ETGVTQSPTHLIKTRGQQVTLRCSSQSGHNTVSWYQQALGQGPQFIFQYYREEENGRGNFPPRFSGLQFPNYSSELNVNALELDDSALYLCASSSDSPAYEQYFGPGTRLTVT.